Described below is a single TCR beta chain sequence and its context. The data stem from a study of blood T cell repertoires in COVID-19. Those who participated ranged in age from roughly 18 to 90 years and resided in 24 US areas. In the original workflow: Amplification from reference gene primers served as the basis for estimated nucleated cell counts. Profiled with immunoSEQ multiplex PCR; TCRdb holds only in-frame clones, not every one. V and J calls and clone size are copied from that table; D and trimming were computed from the DNA. The table lists 150,000 to 200,000 clones, about 80% of them singletons. Germline CDR1 MNHEY, CDR2 SMNVEV (reference sequence). The CDR3 is 14 residues long. The V gene lost 8 bases and the J gene lost 2 bases, with 12 bases spanning the gap.

The sequencing sample was made of PBMCs or T cells enriched from blood (not recorded which). The TCR was taken from a man between 50 and 59 years old who had recovered from COVID-19. This chain uses TRBV27 with TRBJ1-4; D is possibly TRBD1 (5 bases). CDR3 DNA: TGTGCCAGCGGGGTGGGACTGACTAATGAAAAACTGTTTTTT. As protein: CASGVGLTNEKLFF.